Presented here are 30 T cell receptor beta chains from one specimen sequenced in a study of blood T cell repertoires in COVID-19 (dated by TCRdb to the early 2020s). Library method: the immunoSEQ multiplex PCR assay. As stored in TCRdb, this immuneACCESS dataset retains in-frame rearrangements with V and J assigned. A fraction of the clones does not appear; measured against another copy, unresolved V genes explain less than half of the discrepancy, and the remainder lacks a known reason. The sample yields about 73,000 clones; roughly 89% were counted once. The ten largest account for around 10% of the sample. Sequencing was carried out using peripheral blood. The source of these receptors is a man older than 75 with acute or convalescent COVID-19.

This clone occurred a few times. The V and J genes are TRBV27 and TRBJ1-2; 7 bases match TRBD1. This CDR3 region has 13 residues. After removal of 4 bases from V and 2 bases from J, the junction contained 1 base not matched to a gene. Germline values: CDR1 MNHEY, CDR2 SMNVEV (reference sequence). This CDR3 is CASSWDRNYGYTF. For the CDR3, the DNA is TGTGCCAGCAGTTGGGACAGAAACTATGGCTACACCTTC.

This sequence joins TRBV10-3 and TRBJ2-2; the D gene is possibly TRBD2 (6 bases). The CDR3 is made up of 14 amino acids. V was shortened by 4 bases and J by 2 bases, with 8 bases between the two germline ends. Germline V gene sequence: CDR1 ENHRY, CDR2 SYGVKD. CDR3 DNA sequence: TGTGCCATCAGTGCGGGACTCAACACCGGGGAGCTGTTTTTT. This gives the protein CAISAGLNTGELFF.

The J gene is TRBJ2-1, the V gene TRBV6-5; D might be TRBD2 (6 bases). Deletions cut 6 bases from V and 7 bases from J, with 16 bases between. The germline V gene encodes CDR1 MNHEY and CDR2 SVGAGI. The length of the CDR3 is 14 residues. The CDR3 DNA reads TGTGCCAGCAGGTCCCGGGACTTCGGAAATGAGCAGTTCTTC. It is translated as CASRSRDFGNEQFF.

The V and J genes are TRBV6-1 and TRBJ1-5; D is undetermined. The length of the CDR3 is 17 residues. The germline CDR1 and CDR2 sequences are MNHNS and SASEGT. V was shortened by 2 bases and J by 3 bases, with 17 bases between the two germline ends. CDR3: CASSEIRVIGINQPQHF. The CDR3 region has the DNA TGTGCCAGCAGTGAAATTCGGGTTATCGGCATCAATCAGCCCCAGCATTTT.

A note on this clone: Other DNA sequences of this sample code for an identical CDR3. The chain is built from TRBV12-5 and TRBJ2-7; 8 bases are a match to TRBD1. This CDR3 has 15 amino acids. Germline loops: CDR1 LGHNT, CDR2 FRNRAP. V lost 6 bases and J lost 2; bases outside the gene matches: 9. Here the CDR3 DNA reads TGTGCTAGTGGGGGGGCGCAGGGGGCCCCCTACGAGCAGTACTTC. It translates to CASGGAQGAPYEQYF.

The rearrangement joins TRBV7-8 to TRBJ2-7; possibly TRBD2 for D (5 bases). Trimming stripped 5 bases from V and 3 bases from J, with 17 bases between. The germline CDR1 and CDR2 sequences are SGHVS and FQNEAQ. The CDR3 length is 15 residues. As DNA, the CDR3 is TGTGCCAGCAGCATCCGGACTGGTATCAACTACGAGCAGTACTTC. Residues: CASSIRTGINYEQYF.

The chain joins TRBV24-1 to TRBJ2-5; 7 bases map to TRBD1. Germline CDR1 KGHDR, CDR2 SFDVKD. With 3 bases clipped from V and 5 bases from J, the junction kept 5 bases outside the gene matches. The CDR3 runs 14 residues. CDR3 bases: TGTGCCACCAGTGATACAGGGGTGGTGGAGACCCAGTACTTC. It encodes CATSDTGVVETQYF.

The chain carries TRBV9 and TRBJ2-3; TRBD1 is a possible D gene (6 bases). Trimming stripped 3 bases from V and 6 bases from J, with 20 bases between. The CDR3 loop spans 16 amino acids. The germline V gene has CDR1 SGDLS and CDR2 YYNGEE. The CDR3 loop reads CASSEGVGLDGDTQYF. The CDR3 DNA reads TGTGCCAGCAGCGAGGGGGTTGGTCTGGATGGGGATACGCAGTATTTT.

The chain is built from TRBV6-1 and TRBJ1-5, with D tentatively TRBD1 (6 bases). The ends were cut back, 0 bases at V and 7 bases at J, with 13 bases in the middle. The CDR3 is made up of 15 amino acids. Germline V lookup: CDR1 MNHNS, CDR2 SASEGT. This CDR3 is CASSEAGQGRQPQHF. The DNA of the CDR3 is TGTGCCAGCAGTGAAGCGGGGCAGGGGAGACAGCCCCAGCATTTT.

V and J are TRBV12-3 or TRBV12-4 and TRBJ2-3, with D possibly TRBD1 on 5 matching bases. Trimming cost V 3 bases and J 7 bases, with 11 bases left between them. The CDR3 loop spans 13 amino acids. The CDR3 nucleotides read TGTGCCAGCAGTTTGAGCAGGGCTAATACGCAGTATTTT. Translating it yields CASSLSRANTQYF.

V gene TRBV5-5 combines with J gene TRBJ2-1, with 9 bases identical to TRBD1. This CDR3 is 15 amino acids long. CDR1 and CDR2 (germline): SGHKS, YYEKEE (reference sequence). With V trimmed by 4 bases and J by 4 bases, 6 bases remained unmatched. The CDR3 DNA reads as TGTGCCAGCAGCCCTCGGGACAGGGTTTACAATGAGCAGTTCTTC. This translates into CASSPRDRVYNEQFF.

For the CDR3, the DNA is TGCGCCAGCAGTGAAAGGACACCGAACACTGAAGCTTTCTTT. Protein product: CASSERTPNTEAFF. The rearrangement uses TRBV10-2 and TRBJ1-1; maybe TRBD1 (5 bases). The CDR3 loop spans 14 amino acids. V was shortened by 3 bases and J by 1 base, with 9 bases between the two germline ends. Germline V CDR1 and CDR2: WSHSY, SAAADI.

This clone was observed once. The chain joins TRBV30 to TRBJ1-5; D is unclear. CDR1 and CDR2 (germline): GTSNPN, SVGIG (reference sequence). V was clipped by 0 bases and J by 5 bases, with 8 bases between them. This CDR3 spans 13 amino acids. CDR3 nucleotide sequence: TGTGCCTGGAGTGTGGCGGGTGATCAGCCCCAGCATTTT. Protein: CAWSVAGDQPQHF.

This rearrangement joins TRBV6-5 to TRBJ2-7; 7 nucleotides match TRBD2. CDR1 is MNHEY, CDR2 SVGAGI, per germline. Losses at the gene ends were 5 bases for V and 1 base for J; bases not matched to a gene: 8. CDR3 size: 15 residues. CDR3 amino acids: CASSPRDYLSYEQYF. CDR3 nucleotides: TGTGCCAGCAGTCCCCGGGACTACCTATCCTACGAGCAGTACTTC.

The CDR3 sequence: CASSWTSGVNEQFF. CDR3 sequence (DNA): TGTGCCAGCAGTTGGACTAGCGGGGTCAATGAGCAGTTCTTC. V is TRBV7-9 and J is TRBJ2-1; 12 bases line up with TRBD2. Germline V gives CDR1 SEHNR, CDR2 FQNEAQ (reference sequence). With V trimmed by 6 bases and J by 6 bases, 3 bases remained unmatched. CDR3 length: 14 amino acids.

The chain joins TRBV18 to TRBJ1-5; weak D call: TRBD1 (6 bases). The CDR3 length is 16 residues. CDR1 and CDR2 from the germline V gene are KGHSH and LQKENI. Trimming removed 0 bases from V and 3 bases from J, with 12 bases in between. The CDR3 here is CASSPPSGENNQPQHF. The DNA of the CDR3 is TGTGCCAGCTCACCACCGTCAGGGGAGAACAATCAGCCCCAGCATTTT.

The chain carries TRBV19 and TRBJ1-5; D perhaps matches TRBD1 (6 bases). The CDR3 covers 15 residues. In germline, CDR1 is LNHDA, CDR2 SQIVND (reference sequence). V was cut by 5 bases and J by 0 bases, with 11 bases left in between. CDR3 bases: TGTGCCAGTAGTGACCAGGGGTATAGCAATCAGCCCCAGCATTTT. Translating it yields CASSDQGYSNQPQHF. The full variable domain, rest sourced from reference TRBV19 and TRBJ1-5, is DGGITQSPKYLFRKEGQNVTLSCEQNLNHDAMYWYRQDPGQGLRLIYYSQIVNDFQKGDIAEGYSVSREKKESFPLTVTSAQKNPTAFYLCASSDQGYSNQPQHFGDGTRLSIL.

The rearrangement joins TRBV5-4 to TRBJ2-3, with TRBD1 matching 9 bases. Per the germline V gene, CDR1 is SGHNT and CDR2 is YYREEE (reference sequence). CDR3 length: 18 amino acids. With 3 bases clipped from V and 1 base from J, the junction kept 12 bases outside the gene matches. CDR3 amino acids: CASSYYSTGGIGTDTQYF. The CDR3 coding sequence is TGTGCCAGCAGCTACTACTCGACAGGGGGAATAGGCACAGATACGCAGTATTTT.

The rearrangement uses TRBV3-1 (or the pseudogene TRBV3-2) and TRBJ2-1; 12 bases align to TRBD2. V was clipped by 10 bases and J by 12 bases; unmatched bases: 13. The CDR3 has 14 residues. The V gene's germline CDR1 is LGHDT and CDR2 YNNKEL (reference sequence). The CDR3 bases are TGTGCCACCACCTCGGGACTAGCGGGTTTTTGGCAGTTCTTC. Its protein product is CATTSGLAGFWQFF.

The chain recombines TRBV28 with TRBJ2-1; D perhaps matches TRBD1 (6 bases). This CDR3 is built from 15 residues. CDR1 MDHEN and CDR2 SYDVKM come from the germline V gene. V dropped 5 bases and J dropped 7 bases, with 18 bases sitting between them. The CDR3 DNA follows: TGTGCCAGCAGTCCCCCCTCCGGGACAAATAATGAGCAGTTCTTC. It translates to CASSPPSGTNNEQFF.

The chain has TRBV19 and TRBJ2-2, with D hard to call. Germline V CDR1 and CDR2: LNHDA, SQIVND (reference sequence). The CDR3 contains 15 residues. With 3 bases removed from V and 2 bases from J, the gap between germline ends came to 10 bases. As DNA, the CDR3 is TGTGCCAGTAGTATCATTACAGCCAACACCGGGGAGCTGTTTTTT. This encodes CASSIITANTGELFF.

The chain links TRBV5-5 to TRBJ2-2, with D possibly matching TRBD2 (6 bases). The V gene lost 3 bases and the J gene lost 1 base, with 13 bases spanning the gap. The CDR3 extends over 16 amino acids. Germline loops: CDR1 SGHKS, CDR2 YYEKEE (reference sequence). CDR3 sequence: CASSYSGDMNTGELFF. For the CDR3, the DNA is TGTGCCAGCAGCTACTCGGGGGATATGAACACCGGGGAGCTGTTTTTT.

The V gene is TRBV9, the J gene TRBJ1-2, with D tentatively TRBD1 (5 bases). The V end lost 4 bases, the J end lost 5 bases, and 15 bases lay between the germline ends. The CDR3 covers 14 residues. Germline assignment: CDR1 SGDLS and CDR2 YYNGEE. The CDR3: CASSTRGTEYGYTF. The CDR3 bases are TGTGCCAGCAGCACCCGGGGGACGGAATATGGCTACACCTTC.

This clone was observed once. Other DNA sequences in this sample translate to the same CDR3. The V and J genes are TRBV9 and TRBJ2-1; 10 nucleotides line up with TRBD1. Germline CDR1 reads SGDLS; CDR2 reads YYNGEE. The CDR3 runs 15 residues. V lost 4 bases to trimming and J lost 3 bases; unmatched junction nucleotides: 4. The DNA for the CDR3 is TGTGCCAGCAGCCAAGGACAGGGGGGCTACAATGAGCAGTTCTTC. Translation: CASSQGQGGYNEQFF.

The chain joins TRBV6-5 to TRBJ2-2, with TRBD1 identical over 9 bases. CDR1 and CDR2 from the germline V gene are MNHEY and SVGAGI. The ends lost 5 bases at V and 4 bases at J; junction bases unmatched: 2. The CDR3 runs to 14 residues. This CDR3 reads CASSPTGGTGELFF. DNA of the CDR3: TGTGCCAGCAGTCCGACAGGGGGCACCGGGGAGCTGTTTTTT.

The sample holds one count of this clone. CDR3 nucleotide sequence: TGTGCCAGCAGTGAAGAGGCGGGGGCTGGGGCCAACGTCCTGACTTTC. Translation gives CASSEEAGAGANVLTF. This chain connects TRBV2 to TRBJ2-6; 7 bases line up with TRBD2. Losses at the gene ends were 1 base for V and 2 bases for J; bases not matched to a gene: 2. The CDR3 runs 16 residues. In germline, CDR1 is SNHLY, CDR2 FYNNEI.

The rearrangement joins TRBV6-6 to TRBJ1-2, with D perhaps TRBD1 (6 bases). V gave up 6 bases and J gave up 6 bases, with 20 bases separating them. This CDR3 comprises 15 residues. CDR1 is MNHNY and CDR2 is SVGAGI in the germline V gene (reference sequence). The CDR3: CASRLSGGLFDGYTF. CDR3 DNA: TGTGCCAGCAGACTAAGCGGGGGCTTGTTTGATGGCTACACCTTC.

The chain joins TRBV25-1 to TRBJ2-4; D ambiguous. The CDR3 consists of 12 residues. The germline V and J ends were trimmed by 4 bases and 8 bases, with 9 bases remaining between them. Germline V CDR1 and CDR2: MGHDK, SYGVNS. The CDR3 sequence is CASSGTADIQYF. CDR3 coding DNA: TGTGCCAGCAGTGGAACTGCGGACATTCAGTACTTC.

The chain joins TRBV5-8 to TRBJ1-3; no clear D. Germline assignment: CDR1 SGHTS and CDR2 YDEGEE. V shed 0 bases and J shed 9 bases, with 13 bases lying between them. CDR3 length: 14 residues. In nucleotides, the CDR3 is TGTGCCAGCAGCTTGGGGCCCACGGGGAGCACCATATATTTT. Residues: CASSLGPTGSTIYF.

V is TRBV11-3 and J is TRBJ2-2; maybe TRBD2 (6 bases). The CDR3 extends over 14 amino acids. CDR1 SGHNT and CDR2 YENEEA come from the germline V gene. V was cut by 6 bases and J by 6 bases, with 14 bases left in between. The CDR3 bases are TGTGCCAGCAGTCTAGCGTGGGGTGCCGGGGAGCTGTTTTTT. This encodes CASSLAWGAGELFF.